What follows are 32 T cell receptor beta chains derived from one specimen sequenced in a study of T cell clusters in autoimmune cytopenias. Each sample's input was roughly 250 ng genomic DNA, about 38,000 genome equivalents. One tube held mixed TRB-A and TRB-B primer pools for touch-down PCR. After re-calling the multiplex PCR reads, TCRdb lists one entry per CDR3 protein, DNA absent. The listing contains several hundred distinct CDR3 sequences. The same data also went into a second study, on T cell repertoires in aging, cancer and after chemotherapy.

Sequenced material: peripheral blood. These receptors were collected from a human donor with chronic lymphocytic leukemia.

This clonotype ranks as large in terms of frequency. The chain recombines TRBV19 with TRBJ2-1. The germline gives CDR1 LNHDA, CDR2 SQIVND (reference sequence). CDR3 length equals 13 residues. CDR3 sequence reads: CASSRGSYNEQFF.

Measured by frequency, this clonotype is large. The chain joins TRBV27 to TRBJ2-1; the D call of TRBD1 rests on TCRdb alone, since no DNA is present to check it. CDR1 is MNHEY and CDR2 is SMNVEV in the germline V gene (reference sequence). The CDR3 runs 17 residues. CDR3 in amino acids: CASSSIRTGISYNEQFF.

This clonotype is medium-sized by frequency. The chain is built from TRBV20-1 and TRBJ2-5; TCRdb picks TRBD2, but there is no DNA to check that call. Germline-derived CDR1 and CDR2 are DFQATT and SNEGSKA (reference sequence). This CDR3 is 15 amino acids long. The CDR3 sequence is CSAPSWTSGAETQYF.

According to its frequency, this clonotype is large. The chain has TRBV6-6 and TRBJ2-3; without DNA, the TCRdb call of TRBD2 cannot be checked. The CDR3 runs 19 residues. Per the germline V gene, CDR1 is MNHNY and CDR2 is SVGAGI (reference sequence). CDR3 sequence reads: CASRSPGTSGRKVTDTQYF.

In terms of frequency, this clonotype is large. V usage is TRBV18 and J usage is TRBJ2-7; checking the TCRdb D call of TRBD2 is not possible without DNA. The CDR3 totals 16 residues. The germline CDR1 and CDR2 sequences are KGHSH and LQKENI. CDR3 region: CASSPSTSGVSYEQYF.

According to its frequency, this clonotype is medium-sized. V gene TRBV6-2 or TRBV6-3 combines with J gene TRBJ2-7; the D gene TCRdb calls, TRBD2, cannot be checked with no DNA. The CDR3 is 16 residues long. Germline V lookup: CDR1 MNHEY, CDR2 SVGEGT. CDR3 sequence reads: CASSSSTSGDSYEQYF.

This clonotype counts as medium-sized by frequency. The V call is TRBV20-1, the J call TRBJ2-2. The CDR3 is 14 amino acids. Germline V gene sequence: CDR1 DFQATT, CDR2 SNEGSKA (reference sequence). The CDR3 sequence is CSVVSLANTGELFF.

This clonotype is called medium-sized based on its frequency. This chain uses TRBV5-1 with TRBJ2-3; TCRdb calls TRBD2, which cannot be checked without DNA. Germline V gene data show CDR1 as SGHRS and CDR2 as YFSETQ. The CDR3 runs 18 residues. The CDR3 loop reads CASSLEPGRAGDTDTQYF. The full variable domain, its missing parts supplied by reference TRBV5-1 and TRBJ2-3, is KAGVTQTPRYLIKTRGQQVTLSCSPISGHRSVSWYQQTPGQGLQFLFEYFSETQRNKGNFPGRFSGRQFSNSRSEMNVSTLELGDSALYLCASSLEPGRAGDTDTQYFGPGTRLTVL.

This clonotype is identified as medium-sized (0.01 to 0.1%) from frequency. V gene TRBV11-2 combines with J gene TRBJ2-2; lacking DNA, the TRBD1 call made by TCRdb goes unchecked. This CDR3 region has 15 residues. Germline CDR1 is SGHAT and CDR2 is FQNNGV. This CDR3 is CASSLVQGVAGELFF.

This clonotype is labeled medium-sized based on frequency. The chain employs TRBV20-1 and TRBJ2-3; the D call of TRBD1 rests on TCRdb alone, since no DNA is present to check it. Germline V gene sequence: CDR1 DFQATT, CDR2 SNEGSKA (reference sequence). This CDR3 spans 18 amino acids. The CDR3 reads CSARNPHEGGVLGDTQYF.

This clonotype shows up as large by frequency. V is TRBV7-9 and J is TRBJ2-7. This CDR3 is built from 12 residues. Germline CDR1 is SEHNR and CDR2 is FQNEAQ (reference sequence). The CDR3 sequence is CASSFSPYEQYF.

The chain joins TRBV3-2 to TRBJ1-2; absent DNA, TCRdb's TRBD1 call cannot be checked. TRBV3-2 is deemed a pseudogene. The CDR3 is 13 amino acids. The chain's CDR3 is CASSPYRDLGYTF.

This clonotype is deemed hyperexpanded by its frequency. The chain couples TRBV29-1 to TRBJ2-5; there is no DNA to check the TCRdb D call of TRBD2. The CDR3 covers 12 residues. Germline CDR1 SQVTM, CDR2 ANQGSEA. The CDR3: CSVRTEQETQYF.

By frequency, this clonotype is medium-sized. The chain uses TRBV20-1 and TRBJ2-5. Germline V gene data show CDR1 as DFQATT and CDR2 as SNEGSKA (reference sequence). The CDR3 has 12 residues. Here the CDR3 reads CGSSYQEETQYF.

CDR3 protein: CASSSWGNSPLHF. This chain links TRBV28 with TRBJ1-6. CDR3 length equals 13 residues. Germline V lookup: CDR1 MDHEN, CDR2 SYDVKM.

Measured by frequency, this clonotype is medium-sized (0.01 to 0.1%). The chain is built from TRBV20-1 and TRBJ2-3; TCRdb selects TRBD1, and the lack of DNA leaves this call unchecked. The CDR3 runs to 15 residues. The germline gives CDR1 DFQATT, CDR2 SNEGSKA (reference sequence). The chain's CDR3 is CSARDGAGGSDTQYF.

The chain uses TRBV2 and TRBJ2-7. The CDR3 is 16 residues long. Germline assignment: CDR1 SNHLY and CDR2 FYNNEI. This CDR3 reads CASSSSYPGGSYEQYF. Looking up the rest from reference TRBV2 and TRBJ2-7 gives the full variable domain: EPEVTQTPSHQVTQMGQEVILRCVPISNHLYFYWYRQILGQKVEFLVSFYNNEISEKSEIFDDQFSVERPDGSNFTLKIRSTKLEDSAMYFCASSSSYPGGSYEQYFGPGTRLTVT.

By frequency, this clonotype registers hyperexpanded. V is TRBV29-1 and J is TRBJ1-4. This CDR3 region has 11 residues. Germline CDR1 is SQVTM and CDR2 is ANQGSEA. The CDR3 sequence: CSVADGEKLFF.

CDR3 sequence: CASSRGLENTEAFF. V and J are TRBV4-1 and TRBJ1-1. This CDR3 is 14 amino acids long. Per germline, CDR1 MGHRA and CDR2 YSYEKL.

This clonotype is large (0.1 to 1%) by frequency. The V and J genes are TRBV27 and TRBJ1-6; TCRdb reports TRBD1, a call that lacks DNA to check it against. The germline V gene has CDR1 MNHEY and CDR2 SMNVEV (reference sequence). CDR3 length: 15 amino acids. CDR3 in amino acids: CASSLLTGANSPLHF.

The V gene is TRBV9, the J gene TRBJ2-1; TCRdb names TRBD1, which stays unverified in the absence of DNA. Germline assignment: CDR1 SGDLS and CDR2 YYNGEE. This CDR3 has 15 residues. The chain's CDR3 is CASSPTGVFYNEQFF.

Measured by frequency, this clonotype is medium-sized (0.01 to 0.1%). The rearrangement uses TRBV10-3 and TRBJ2-7; TCRdb returns TRBD1, unconfirmable since there is no DNA. The CDR3 covers 13 residues. Germline V gene sequence: CDR1 ENHRY, CDR2 SYGVKD. CDR3 protein: CAISVPGAGEQYF.

This clonotype ranks as medium-sized in terms of frequency. The rearrangement links TRBV7-2 to TRBJ2-3; TCRdb gives TRBD2 as the D gene, but with no DNA this cannot be confirmed. The germline V gene encodes CDR1 SGHTA and CDR2 FQGNSA. This CDR3 contains 16 residues. The CDR3 loop reads CASSLGTSGNTDTQYF.

This clonotype is identified as large (0.1 to 1%) from frequency. V usage is TRBV5-6 and J usage is TRBJ2-5; absent DNA, TCRdb's TRBD1 call cannot be checked. There are 13 residues in the CDR3. CDR1 and CDR2 from the germline V gene are SGHDT and YYEEEE. CDR3 sequence: CASSLAGAETQYF.

This clonotype counts as medium-sized by frequency. The gene calls are TRBV4-3 and TRBJ2-7; absent DNA, TCRdb's TRBD2 call cannot be checked. Per germline, CDR1 LGHNA and CDR2 YSLEER. This CDR3 has 15 amino acids. The CDR3 is CASSQEEGGFYEQYF.

This clonotype is classed as medium-sized by frequency. The rearrangement joins TRBV24-1 to TRBJ2-1; there is no DNA to check the TCRdb D call of TRBD2. This CDR3 spans 18 amino acids. Germline V gene lookup returns CDR1 KGHDR and CDR2 SFDVKD. CDR3 in amino acids: CATSDYMATSGSVNEQFF.

This clonotype shows up as large by frequency. The chain combines TRBV7-6 with TRBJ2-1; there is no DNA to check the TCRdb D call of TRBD2. Per the germline V gene, CDR1 is SGHVS and CDR2 is FNYEAQ. The CDR3 has 15 residues. CDR3: CASSQGAGGLNEQFF.

This clonotype is medium-sized by frequency. The chain recombines TRBV7-2 with TRBJ1-3; the D call of TRBD1 rests on TCRdb alone, since no DNA is present to check it. CDR3 size: 15 residues. Per germline, CDR1 SGHTA and CDR2 FQGNSA. CDR3 in amino acids: CASSLDNYSGNTIYF. The complete variable domain, with remaining parts taken from reference TRBV7-2 and TRBJ1-3, reads GAGVSQSPSNKVTEKGKDVELRCDPISGHTALYWYRQSLGQGLEFLIYFQGNSAPDKSGLPSDRFSAERTGGSVSTLTIQRTQQEDSAVYLCASSLDNYSGNTIYFGEGSWLTVV.

By frequency, this clonotype is large. The chain is built from TRBV6-1 and TRBJ1-4. CDR3 length: 14 residues. Germline V lookup: CDR1 MNHNS, CDR2 SASEGT. CDR3 region: CASSERGAGEKLFF.

This clonotype is deemed large (0.1 to 1%) by its frequency. The gene calls are TRBV6-5 and TRBJ2-7; with no DNA, the TCRdb D assignment of TRBD2 cannot be verified. Germline V lookup: CDR1 MNHEY, CDR2 SVGAGI. The CDR3 contains 17 residues. The CDR3 sequence: CASRRGEQNPFSYEQYF.

Judged by frequency, this clonotype is medium-sized. The chain combines TRBV30 with TRBJ2-7; TCRdb outputs TRBD1, but without DNA this stays unchecked. Germline CDR1 is GTSNPN and CDR2 is SVGIG (reference sequence). This CDR3 spans 14 amino acids. The CDR3 sequence is CAWSVGGGWGAQYF.

This clonotype is classed as medium-sized (0.01 to 0.1%) by frequency. The J gene is TRBJ2-5, the V gene TRBV6-1; the D gene TCRdb calls, TRBD1, cannot be checked with no DNA. Germline V gene sequence: CDR1 MNHNS, CDR2 SASEGT. The CDR3 runs to 15 residues. The CDR3 spells CASSAGPPTPDFPYF.